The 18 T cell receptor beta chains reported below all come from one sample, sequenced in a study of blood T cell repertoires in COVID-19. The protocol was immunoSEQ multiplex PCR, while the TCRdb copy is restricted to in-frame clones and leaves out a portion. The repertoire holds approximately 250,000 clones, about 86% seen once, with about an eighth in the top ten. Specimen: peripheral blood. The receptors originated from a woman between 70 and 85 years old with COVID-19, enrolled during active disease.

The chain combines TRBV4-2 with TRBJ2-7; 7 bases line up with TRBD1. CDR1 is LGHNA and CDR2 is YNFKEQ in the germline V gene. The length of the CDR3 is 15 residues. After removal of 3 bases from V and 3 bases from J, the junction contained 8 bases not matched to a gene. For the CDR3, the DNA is TGTGCCAGCAGCCACGCTGGACAGGAAAACTACGAGCAGTACTTC. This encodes CASSHAGQENYEQYF.

The CDR3 sequence is CASSYEGGRGDTQYF. The CDR3 DNA sequence: TGTGCCAGTAGCTACGAGGGGGGGCGCGGAGATACGCAGTATTTT. The genes are TRBV19 and TRBJ2-3; weak D call: TRBD2 (7 bases). The V end lost 6 bases, the J end lost 5 bases, and 18 bases lay between the germline ends. The CDR3 is 15 residues long. Germline V gene sequence: CDR1 LNHDA, CDR2 SQIVND (reference sequence).

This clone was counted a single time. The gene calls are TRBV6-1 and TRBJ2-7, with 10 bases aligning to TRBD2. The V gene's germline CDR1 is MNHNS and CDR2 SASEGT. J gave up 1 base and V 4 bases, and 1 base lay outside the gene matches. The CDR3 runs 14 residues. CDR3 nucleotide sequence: TGTGCCAGCAGTGTAGCGGGGGGATCCTACGAGCAGTACTTC. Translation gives CASSVAGGSYEQYF.

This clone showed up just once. The CDR3 sequence: CASSPLAGTDTQYF. Here the CDR3 DNA reads TGCGCCAGCAGCCCCTTGGCGGGCACAGATACGCAGTATTTT. The chain uses TRBV4-1 and TRBJ2-3; D not certain. Germline assignment: CDR1 MGHRA and CDR2 YSYEKL. Trimming shortened V by 4 bases and J by 1 base, and 9 bases separated the two germline ends. CDR3 size: 14 residues.

CDR3 loop: CASSQRTGGSEAFF. The CDR3 DNA sequence: TGTGCCAGCAGCCAGAGGACAGGGGGCTCAGAAGCTTTCTTT. J is TRBJ1-1 and V is TRBV3-1 (or the pseudogene TRBV3-2), with 11 bases lining up with TRBD1. With V trimmed by 3 bases and J by 8 bases, 5 bases remained unmatched. This CDR3 contains 14 residues. CDR1 and CDR2 from the germline V gene are LGHDT and YNNKEL (reference sequence).

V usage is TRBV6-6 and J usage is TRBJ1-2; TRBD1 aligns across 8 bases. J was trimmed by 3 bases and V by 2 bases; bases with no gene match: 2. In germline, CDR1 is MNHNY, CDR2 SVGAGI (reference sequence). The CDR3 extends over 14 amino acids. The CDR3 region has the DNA TGTGCCAGCAGTTACACGGACAGGGACTATGGCTACACCTTC. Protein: CASSYTDRDYGYTF.

CDR3 sequence reads: CASSDPTEGTPLHF. The CDR3 coding sequence is TGTGCCAGCAGCGACCCCACGGAGGGGACACCCCTCCACTTT. The chain employs TRBV7-9 and TRBJ1-6, with D perhaps matching TRBD1 (5 bases). V dropped 5 bases and J dropped 11 bases, with 16 bases sitting between them. The CDR3 is made up of 14 amino acids. CDR1 SEHNR and CDR2 FQNEAQ come from the germline V gene (reference sequence).

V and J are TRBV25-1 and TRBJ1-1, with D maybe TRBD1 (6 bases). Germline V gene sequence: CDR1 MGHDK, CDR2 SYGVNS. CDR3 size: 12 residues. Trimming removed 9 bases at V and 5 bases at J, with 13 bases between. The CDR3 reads CASTQGLTEAFF. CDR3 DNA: TGTGCCAGTACACAGGGATTGACTGAAGCTTTCTTT.

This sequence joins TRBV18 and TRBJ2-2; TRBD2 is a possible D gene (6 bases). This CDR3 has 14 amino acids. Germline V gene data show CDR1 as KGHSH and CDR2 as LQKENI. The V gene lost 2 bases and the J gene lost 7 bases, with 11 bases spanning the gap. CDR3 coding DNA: TGTGCCAGCTCACCAGGACCCGGGGGCGGGGAGCTGTTTTTT. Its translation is CASSPGPGGGELFF.

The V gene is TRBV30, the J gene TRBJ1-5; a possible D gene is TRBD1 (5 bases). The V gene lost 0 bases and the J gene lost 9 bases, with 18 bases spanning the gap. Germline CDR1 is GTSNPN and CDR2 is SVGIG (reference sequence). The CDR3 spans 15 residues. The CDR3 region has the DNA TGTGCCTGGAGTGTACGGGGGGACCCCTCCGGGCCCCAGCATTTT. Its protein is CAWSVRGDPSGPQHF.

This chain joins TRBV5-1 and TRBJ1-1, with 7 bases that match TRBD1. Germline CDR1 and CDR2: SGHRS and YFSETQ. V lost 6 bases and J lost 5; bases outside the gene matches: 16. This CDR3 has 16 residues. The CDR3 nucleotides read TGCGCCAGCACTCGGACCTTCCAGGGGGAAGGAACTGAAGCTTTCTTT. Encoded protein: CASTRTFQGEGTEAFF.

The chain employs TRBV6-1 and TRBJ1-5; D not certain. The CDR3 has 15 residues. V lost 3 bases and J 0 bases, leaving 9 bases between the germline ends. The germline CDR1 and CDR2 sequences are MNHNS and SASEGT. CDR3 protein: CASSEEVYSNQPQHF. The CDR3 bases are TGTGCCAGCAGTGAGGAGGTATATAGCAATCAGCCCCAGCATTTT.

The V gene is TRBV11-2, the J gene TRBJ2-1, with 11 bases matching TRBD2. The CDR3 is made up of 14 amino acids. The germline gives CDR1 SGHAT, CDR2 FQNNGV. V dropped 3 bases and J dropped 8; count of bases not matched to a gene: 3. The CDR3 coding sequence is TGTGCCAGCAGCTTGACTAGCGGGGAGTATGAGCAGTTCTTC. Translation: CASSLTSGEYEQFF.

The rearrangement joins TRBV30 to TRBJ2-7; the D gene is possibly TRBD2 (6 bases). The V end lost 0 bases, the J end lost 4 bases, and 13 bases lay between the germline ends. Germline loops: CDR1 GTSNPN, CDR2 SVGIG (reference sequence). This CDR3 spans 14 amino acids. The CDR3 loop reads CAWSVGGTGYEQYF. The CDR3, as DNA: TGTGCCTGGAGTGTTGGAGGGACCGGTTACGAGCAGTACTTC.

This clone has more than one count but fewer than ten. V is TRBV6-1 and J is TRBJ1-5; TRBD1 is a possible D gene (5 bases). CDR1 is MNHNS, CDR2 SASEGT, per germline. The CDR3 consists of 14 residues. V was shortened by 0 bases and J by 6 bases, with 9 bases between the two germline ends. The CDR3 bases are TGTGCCAGCAGTGAAGCCGGGGGTAGTCAGCCCCAGCATTTT. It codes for CASSEAGGSQPQHF.

Here the CDR3 reads CASRLALGAPGSPLHF. CDR3 coding DNA: TGTGCCAGCCGTTTAGCGTTGGGCGCGCCAGGTTCACCCCTCCACTTT. The chain couples TRBV6-5 to TRBJ1-6; unclear D gene. V was shortened by 8 bases and J by 9 bases, with 23 bases between the two germline ends. The germline V gene has CDR1 MNHEY and CDR2 SVGAGI. This CDR3 region has 16 residues.

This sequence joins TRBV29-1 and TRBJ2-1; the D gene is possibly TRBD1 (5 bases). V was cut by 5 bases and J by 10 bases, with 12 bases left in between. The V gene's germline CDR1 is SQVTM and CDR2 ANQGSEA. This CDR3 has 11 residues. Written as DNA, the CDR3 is TGCAGCGTTAGGGGATCGAGGGAGCAGTTCTTC. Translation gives CSVRGSREQFF.

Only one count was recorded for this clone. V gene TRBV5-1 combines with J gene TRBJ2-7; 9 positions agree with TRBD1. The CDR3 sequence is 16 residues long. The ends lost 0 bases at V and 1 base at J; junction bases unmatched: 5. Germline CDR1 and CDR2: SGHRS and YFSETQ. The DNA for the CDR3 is TGCGCCAGCAGCTTGGTTTCGGGACAGGGATCCTACGAGCAGTACTTC. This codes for CASSLVSGQGSYEQYF.